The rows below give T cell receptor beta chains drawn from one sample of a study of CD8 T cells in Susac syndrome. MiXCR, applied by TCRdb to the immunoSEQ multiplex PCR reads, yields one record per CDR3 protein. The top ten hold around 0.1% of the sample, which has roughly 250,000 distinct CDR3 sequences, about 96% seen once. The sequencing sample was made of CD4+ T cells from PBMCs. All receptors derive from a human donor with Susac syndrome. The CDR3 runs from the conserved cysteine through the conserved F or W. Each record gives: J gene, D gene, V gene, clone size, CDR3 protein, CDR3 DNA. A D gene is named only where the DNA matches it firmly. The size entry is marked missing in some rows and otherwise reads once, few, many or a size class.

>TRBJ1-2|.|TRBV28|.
CASSSTGFALPGYTF
TGTGCCAGCAGTTCCACAGGGTTCGCGTTGCCTGGCTACACCTTC
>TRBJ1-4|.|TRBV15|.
CATSGEVAKVATNEKLFF
TGTGCCACCAGTGGGGAGGTCGCGAAGGTCGCGACTAATGAAAAACTGTTTTTT
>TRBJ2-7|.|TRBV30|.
CAWTGGYEQYF
TGTGCCTGGACAGGCGGCTACGAGCAGTACTTC
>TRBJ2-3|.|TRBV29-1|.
CSVDRAGDTQYF
TGCAGCGTTGACAGGGCTGGGGATACGCAGTATTTT
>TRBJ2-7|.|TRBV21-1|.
CASSKTGGILCYEQYF
TGTGCCAGCAGCAAAACGGGCGGGATCCTCTGCTACGAGCAGTACTTC
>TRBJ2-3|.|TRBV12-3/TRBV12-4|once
CASSLVGPPGDTQYF
TGTGCCAGCAGTTTGGTGGGTCCCCCAGGAGATACGCAGTATTTT
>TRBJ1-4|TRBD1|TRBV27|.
CASSLAGQGGEKLFF
TGTGCCAGCAGTTTAGCTGGACAGGGAGGGGAAAAACTGTTTTTT
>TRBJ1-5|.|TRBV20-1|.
CSARQGRQPQHF
TGCAGTGCTAGACAGGGGAGACAGCCCCAGCATTTT
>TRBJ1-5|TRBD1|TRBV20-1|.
CSASRQGPQPQHF
TGCAGTGCTAGTAGACAGGGCCCCCAGCCCCAGCATTTT
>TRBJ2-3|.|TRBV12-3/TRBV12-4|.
CASSLSGSWVDTQYF
TGTGCCAGCAGTTTATCCGGGAGCTGGGTAGATACGCAGTATTTT
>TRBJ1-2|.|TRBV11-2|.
CASSSQFYGYTF
TGTGCCAGCTCATCACAGTTCTATGGCTACACCTTC
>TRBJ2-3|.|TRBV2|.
CASSPGTQADTQYF
TGTGCCAGCAGTCCCGGGACCCAGGCAGATACGCAGTATTTT
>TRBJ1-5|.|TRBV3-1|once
CASSQADQPQHF
TGTGCCAGCAGCCAAGCAGACCAGCCCCAGCATTTT
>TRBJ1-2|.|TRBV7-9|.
CASSPRQTSYGYTF
TGTGCCAGCAGCCCAAGACAGACCTCCTATGGCTACACCTTC
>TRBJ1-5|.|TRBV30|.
CAWSVRIDSNQPQHF
TGTGCCTGGAGTGTACGCATCGATAGCAATCAGCCCCAGCATTTT
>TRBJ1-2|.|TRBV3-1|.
CASSQGGSRQLYGYTF
TGTGCCAGCAGCCAAGGAGGGTCCCGGCAACTCTATGGCTACACCTTC
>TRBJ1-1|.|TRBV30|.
CAWSVLPQGRNTEAFF
TGTGCCTGGAGTGTACTCCCGCAGGGGAGGAACACTGAAGCTTTCTTT
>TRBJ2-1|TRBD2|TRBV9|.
CASSVELASGSKAEQFF
TGTGCCAGCAGCGTAGAGTTAGCTAGCGGGAGCAAGGCTGAGCAGTTCTTC
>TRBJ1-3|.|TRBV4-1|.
CASSQGPGSSGNTIYF
TGCGCCAGCAGCCAAGGGCCCGGAAGCTCTGGAAACACCATATATTTT
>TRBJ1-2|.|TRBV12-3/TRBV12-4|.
CASSLTGRYTF
TGTGCCAGCAGTTTAACCGGTCGGTACACCTTC
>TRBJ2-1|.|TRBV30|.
CAWSVMEEQFF
TGTGCCTGGAGTGTAATGGAGGAGCAGTTCTTC
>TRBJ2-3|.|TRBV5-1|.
CASSLDYLTDTQYF
TGCGCCAGCAGCTTGGATTACCTCACAGATACGCAGTATTTT
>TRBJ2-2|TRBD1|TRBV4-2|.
CASSQEGQSTGELFF
TGTGCCAGCAGCCAAGAGGGACAGAGTACCGGGGAGCTGTTTTTT
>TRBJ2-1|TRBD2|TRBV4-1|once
CASSRVLAGDYNEQFF
TGCGCCAGCAGCCGCGTACTAGCGGGGGACTACAATGAGCAGTTCTTC
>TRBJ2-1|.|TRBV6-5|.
CATSSSYNEQFF
TGTGCCACCTCAAGCTCCTACAATGAGCAGTTCTTC
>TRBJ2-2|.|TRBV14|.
CASSLITNTGELFF
TGTGCCAGCAGCCTTATAACGAACACCGGGGAGCTGTTTTTT
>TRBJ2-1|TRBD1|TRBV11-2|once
CASSTRTGWNEQFF
TGTGCCAGCAGCACCAGGACAGGGTGGAATGAGCAGTTCTTC
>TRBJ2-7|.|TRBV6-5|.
CASRGIRDSSYEQYF
TGTGCCAGCAGGGGGATCCGGGACTCGTCCTACGAGCAGTACTTC
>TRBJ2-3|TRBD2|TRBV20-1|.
CSARAPTSSSTDTQYF
TGCAGTGCTAGAGCCCCGACTAGCTCTAGCACAGATACGCAGTATTTT
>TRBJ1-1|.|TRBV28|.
CASRFEGVSSTEAFF
TGTGCCAGCAGGTTTGAGGGGGTTAGTAGCACTGAAGCTTTCTTT
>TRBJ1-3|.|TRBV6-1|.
CASGSRVGTGSGTIYF
TGTGCCAGCGGGTCCCGTGTTGGCACCGGCTCGGGCACCATATATTTT
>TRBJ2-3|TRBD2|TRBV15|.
CATSRRTSGSRSTDTQYF
TGTGCCACCAGCAGAAGGACTAGCGGGAGCCGAAGCACAGATACGCAGTATTTT
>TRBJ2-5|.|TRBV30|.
CAWGPRGETQYF
TGTGCCTGGGGGCCGCGGGGAGAGACCCAGTACTTC
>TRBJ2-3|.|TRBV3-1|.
CASSQSLVASLSTDTQYF
TGTGCCAGCAGCCAAAGTCTAGTAGCGAGTCTCAGCACAGATACGCAGTATTTT
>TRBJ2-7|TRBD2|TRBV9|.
CASSVGLAGVLYEQYF
TGTGCCAGCAGCGTAGGACTAGCGGGAGTCCTCTACGAGCAGTACTTC
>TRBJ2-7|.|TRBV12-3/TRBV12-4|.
CASSLQQGWPPYEQYF
TGTGCCAGCAGTCTCCAACAGGGATGGCCTCCCTACGAGCAGTACTTC
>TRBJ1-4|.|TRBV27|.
CASREPGALNEKLFF
TGTGCCAGCCGTGAACCCGGGGCCCTGAATGAAAAACTGTTTTTT
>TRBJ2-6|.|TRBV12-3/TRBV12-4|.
CASSMRQPGTGANVLTF
TGTGCCAGCAGCATGAGACAGCCTGGGACTGGGGCCAACGTCCTGACTTTC
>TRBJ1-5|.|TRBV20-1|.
CSTSTGVQPQHF
TGCAGTACCAGTACCGGGGTGCAGCCCCAGCATTTT
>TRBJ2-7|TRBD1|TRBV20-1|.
CSGERTGLHEQYF
TGCAGTGGGGAGCGGACAGGGCTCCACGAGCAGTACTTC
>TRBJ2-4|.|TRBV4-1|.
CASSQVLALAKNIQYF
TGCGCCAGCAGCCAAGTACTGGCCCTAGCCAAAAACATTCAGTACTTC
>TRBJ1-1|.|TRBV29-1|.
CSVGPTLGTEAFF
TGCAGCGTGGGCCCTACCTTGGGCACTGAAGCTTTCTTT
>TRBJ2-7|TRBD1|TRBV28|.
CASSAGFAGTGNHEQYF
TGTGCCAGCAGTGCGGGGTTTGCCGGGACAGGGAACCACGAGCAGTACTTC
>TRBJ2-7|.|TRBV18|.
CASSPGSSEQYF
TGTGCCAGCTCACCAGGATCTTCAGAGCAGTACTTC
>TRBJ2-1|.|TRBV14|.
CASSQIGLLQFF
TGTGCCAGCAGCCAAATAGGACTACTTCAGTTCTTC
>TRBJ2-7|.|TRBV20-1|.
CSASMDTTYEQYF
TGCAGTGCTAGTATGGACACCACCTACGAGCAGTACTTC
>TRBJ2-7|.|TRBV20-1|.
CSASGTGVYYEQYF
TGCAGTGCCTCGGGAACGGGAGTTTACTACGAGCAGTACTTC
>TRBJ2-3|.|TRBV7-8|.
CASSSKGGAGAHHAQYF
TGTGCCAGCAGCTCGAAAGGAGGCGCGGGCGCCCACCACGCGCAGTATTTT
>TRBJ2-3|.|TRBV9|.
CASSRSATSTDTQYF
TGTGCCAGCAGCCGTAGCGCGACTAGCACAGATACGCAGTATTTT
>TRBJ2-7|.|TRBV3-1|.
CASSQGIYHSYEQYF
TGTGCCAGCAGCCAAGGGATCTACCACTCCTACGAGCAGTACTTC
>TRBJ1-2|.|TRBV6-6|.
CASSYAVEGGYTF
TGTGCCAGCAGTTACGCCGTGGAAGGTGGCTACACCTTC